The 11 T cell receptor beta chains below all came from one sample that was sequenced in a study of identical twins. Each CDR3 protein gets one entry after TCRdb re-called the 5' RACE reads with MiXCR. The table shows roughly 720,000 distinct CDR3 sequences, with 15% to 20% occurring only once. Separately, the same data were catalogued under a study of T cells expressing NK-cell markers.

Specimen: PBMCs. The receptors come from a woman under 30 in good health.

This clonotype was detected only a few times. This chain connects TRBV20-1 to TRBJ2-2, with TRBD2 matching 15 bases. Germline-derived CDR1 and CDR2 are DFQATT and SNEGSKA (reference sequence). The CDR3 totals 17 residues. The J segment lost 3 bases and the V segment lost 6 bases, leaving 8 bases of the junction unmatched. The CDR3 DNA sequence: TGCAGTGCCCGAGGACTAGCGGGAGGGTCGGACACCGGGGAGCTGTTTTTT. As protein: CSARGLAGGSDTGELFF.

The genes are TRBV3-1 and TRBJ2-4, with D tentatively TRBD1 (6 bases). Trimming cost V 1 base and J 16 bases, with 11 bases left between them. There are 11 residues in the CDR3. Germline V gene data show CDR1 as LGHDT and CDR2 as YNNKEL (reference sequence). CDR3 DNA: TGTGCCAGCAGCCAAGCGGGACACTGCTACTTC. Amino acid sequence: CASSQAGHCYF.

This clonotype was counted only a few times. J is TRBJ2-7 and V is TRBV7-2; either TRBD1 or TRBD2 may supply D (5 bases each). Per germline, CDR1 SGHTA and CDR2 FQGNSA. Trimming removed 1 base from V and 7 bases from J, with 11 bases in between. The CDR3 sequence is 13 residues long. The CDR3 loop is CASSLGRGVEQYF. CDR3 sequence (DNA): TGTGCCAGCAGCTTAGGACGAGGGGTGGAGCAGTACTTC.

The chain recombines TRBV29-1 with TRBJ2-7, with unresolved D. The CDR3 is 10 amino acids. Trimming removed 5 bases at V and 6 bases at J, with 8 bases between. CDR1 SQVTM and CDR2 ANQGSEA come from the germline V gene. Written as DNA, the CDR3 is TGCAGCGTTCTTTTGGCCGAGCAGTACTTC. This codes for CSVLLAEQYF.

The chain links TRBV12-3 or TRBV12-4 to TRBJ1-1; 9 positions match TRBD1. This CDR3 has 15 residues. The trim removed 4 bases at V and 10 bases at J, leaving 13 bases unmatched. The CDR3: CASSSYYGTGRSAFF. CDR3 DNA: TGTGCCAGCAGTTCGTACTACGGGACAGGGAGATCAGCTTTCTTT.

The table lists this clonotype with a few counts. The chain employs TRBV20-1 and TRBJ2-3; 7 nucleotides line up with TRBD2. CDR1 and CDR2 (germline): DFQATT, SNEGSKA (reference sequence). This CDR3 region has 15 residues. This CDR3 reads CGSSPLRGVTDTQYF. The CDR3 bases are TGCGGCTCAAGTCCCCTACGGGGGGTCACAGATACGCAGTATTTT.

The J gene is TRBJ2-1, the V gene TRBV7-3, with TRBD2 matching over 8 bases. CDR3 length: 13 amino acids. Germline V gene sequence: CDR1 SGHTA, CDR2 FQGTGA. V shed 0 bases and J 9 bases; nucleotides not matched to a gene: 1. For the CDR3, the DNA is TGTGCCAGCAGCTTAACGCGGGGGGTTGAGCAGTTCTTC. This encodes CASSLTRGVEQFF.

The chain joins TRBV20-1 to TRBJ2-1, with 13 bases identical to TRBD2. After removal of 5 bases from V and 0 bases from J, the junction contained 4 bases not matched to a gene. The CDR3 covers 16 residues. The germline CDR1 and CDR2 sequences are DFQATT and SNEGSKA (reference sequence). CDR3: CSARGTSGNSYNEQFF. CDR3 nucleotide sequence: TGCAGTGCTCGTGGGACTAGCGGGAACTCCTACAATGAGCAGTTCTTC.

Of note for this clonotype: At one end, the junction sequence differs from germline, possibly due to a read error. CDR3: CASSLRGDSPLHF. The CDR3 DNA reads as TGTGCTAGCAGCTTAAGGGGGGATTCACCCCTCCACTTT. The genes are TRBV7-7 and TRBJ1-6; tentative D call: TRBD1 (6 bases). Germline V gene data show CDR1 as SSHAT and CDR2 as FNYEAQ (reference sequence). The CDR3 loop spans 13 amino acids.

The genes are TRBV6-2 or TRBV6-3 and TRBJ2-1; 10 positions agree with TRBD2. V shed 8 bases and J 0 bases; nucleotides not matched to a gene: 13. The CDR3 spans 18 residues. The V gene's germline CDR1 is MNHEY and CDR2 SVGEGT. CDR3 DNA sequence: TGTGCCAGCCTATACAGGGGTCTAGCGGGGGCCTCCTACAATGAGCAGTTCTTC. It specifies CASLYRGLAGASYNEQFF.

A few counts support this clonotype. The chain uses TRBV20-1 and TRBJ1-1; weak D call: TRBD1 (5 bases). Germline CDR1 DFQATT, CDR2 SNEGSKA (reference sequence). There are 12 residues in the CDR3. V was clipped by 3 bases and J by 6 bases, with 11 bases between them. The CDR3 here is CSASPQDPEAFF. The DNA for the CDR3 is TGCAGTGCTAGCCCACAGGATCCTGAAGCTTTCTTT.